Described below is a single T cell receptor (beta chain) sequence and its context. Its target is unknown. This sample is drawn from a study of PD-1 blockade in classical Hodgkin lymphoma. Profiling relied on immunoSEQ multiplex PCR, and the TCRdb table lists in-frame clones only, not all of them. The table lists around 25,000 clones, 65% to 85% of them singletons, with roughly 8% in the top ten. Brentuximab vedotin exposure varied, and every patient relapsed after autologous stem cell transplantation. Overall study results and limits: The authors have not defined what causes the repertoire differences, possibly disease activity or prior therapy.

Germline V gene sequence: CDR1 KGHSH, CDR2 LQKENI. The CDR3 sequence is 16 residues long. V was clipped by 5 bases and J by 4 bases; unmatched bases: 9. This receptor was taken from a human donor with classical Hodgkin lymphoma. Sequenced material: peripheral blood mononuclear cells (PBMCs), taken before the second cycle of nivolumab. This chain joins TRBV18 and TRBJ1-2; TRBD1 aligns across 11 bases. The CDR3 sequence: CASSSYRTGGTYGYTF. CDR3 nucleotides: TGTGCCAGCTCATCTTATCGGACAGGGGGCACCTATGGCTACACCTTC.